This TCR beta chain came from a study of T cells after yellow fever vaccination. The study's findings and limits: In FACS-sorted repertoires, abundant clonotypes from the bulk population could appear as contaminants.

V trimming: 1 base; J trimming: 4 bases; junction bases outside the gene matches: 9. The germline CDR1 and CDR2 sequences are LGHNA and YSLEER. The CDR3 contains 17 residues. TCRdb reanalysed the 5' RACE reads using MiXCR and keeps one entry per CDR3 protein. This table has approximately 300,000 distinct CDR3 sequences, 10% to 15% appearing once. This clonotype showed up just a few times. The antigen remains undetermined. This receptor was obtained from a man younger than 45 who received the YFV17D yellow fever vaccine. The genes are TRBV4-3 and TRBJ2-5; 10 bases agree with TRBD2. The starting material was CD4+ T cells sorted from PBMCs, obtained 45 days after the yellow fever booster vaccination. The chain's CDR3 is CASSQGTSGLVGETQYF. The CDR3 bases are TGCGCCAGCAGCCAAGGGACTAGCGGCTTAGTAGGAGAGACCCAGTACTTC.